This T cell receptor beta chain came from a study of graft-versus-host responses after intestinal transplantation. Comments on this clone: The antigen remains unidentified.

TCRdb's table, derived via immunoSEQ multiplex PCR, lists solely in-frame clones and lacks some. This table has around 69,000 clones, 90% appearing once. CDR1 and CDR2 from the germline V gene are SNHLY and FYNNEI. V lost 0 bases and J 4 bases, leaving 4 bases between the germline ends. The CDR3 is 13 amino acids. The V gene is TRBV2, the J gene TRBJ2-1, with D unresolved. The clonotype comes from a human donor who was the organ donor for an intestinal transplant. The input for sequencing was unstimulated CD8+ T cells sorted from spleen or lymph node cells, taken before transplant. The CDR3 is CASSEAPYNEQFF. The CDR3 DNA is TGTGCCAGCAGTGAAGCTCCGTACAATGAGCAGTTCTTC.